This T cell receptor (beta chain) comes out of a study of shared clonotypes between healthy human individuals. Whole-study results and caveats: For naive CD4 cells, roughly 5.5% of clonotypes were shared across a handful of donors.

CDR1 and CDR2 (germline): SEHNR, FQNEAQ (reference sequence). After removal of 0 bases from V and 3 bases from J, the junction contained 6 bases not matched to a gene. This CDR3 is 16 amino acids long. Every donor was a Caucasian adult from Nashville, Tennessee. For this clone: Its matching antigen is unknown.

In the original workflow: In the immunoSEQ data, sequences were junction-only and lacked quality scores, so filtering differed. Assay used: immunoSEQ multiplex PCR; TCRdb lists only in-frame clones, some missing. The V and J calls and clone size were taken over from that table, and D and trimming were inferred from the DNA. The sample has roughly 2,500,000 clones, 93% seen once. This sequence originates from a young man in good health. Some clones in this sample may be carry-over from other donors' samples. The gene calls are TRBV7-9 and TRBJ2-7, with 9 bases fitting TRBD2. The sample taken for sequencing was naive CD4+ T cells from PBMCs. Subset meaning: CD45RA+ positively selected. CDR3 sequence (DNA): TGTGCCAGCAGCTTAGCGCTTAGCGGGAGTGACTACGAGCAGTACTTC. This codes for CASSLALSGSDYEQYF. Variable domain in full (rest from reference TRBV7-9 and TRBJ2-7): DTGVSQNPRHKITKRGQNVTFRCDPISEHNRLYWYRQTLGQGPEFLTYFQNEAQLEKSRLLSDRFSAERPKGSFSTLEIQRTEQGDSAMYLCASSLALSGSDYEQYFGPGTRLTVT.